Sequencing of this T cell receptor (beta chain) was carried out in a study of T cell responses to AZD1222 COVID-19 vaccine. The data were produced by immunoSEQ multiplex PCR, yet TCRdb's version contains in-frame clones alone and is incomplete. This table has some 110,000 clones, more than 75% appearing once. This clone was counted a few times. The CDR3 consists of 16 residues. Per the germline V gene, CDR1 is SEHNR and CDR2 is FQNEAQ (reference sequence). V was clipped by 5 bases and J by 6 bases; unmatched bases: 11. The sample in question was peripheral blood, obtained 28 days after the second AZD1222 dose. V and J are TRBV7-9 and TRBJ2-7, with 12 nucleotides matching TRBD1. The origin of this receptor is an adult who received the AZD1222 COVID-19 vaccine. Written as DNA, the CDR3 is TGTGCCAGCAGCGCTACATCGGGACAGGGGGCTGGCGAGCAGTACTTC. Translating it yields CASSATSGQGAGEQYF.